The 10 T cell receptor beta chains in this list originate from one sample, sequenced in a study of cytomegalovirus exposure and HLA in healthy donors. The PCR ran on 60 Vbeta and 13 Jbeta primers. Produced via immunoSEQ multiplex PCR; TCRdb's table is partial and in-frame only. The table shows some 160,000 clones, with around 84% occurring only once. What was sequenced was PBMCs. The receptors derive from a man between 45 and 60 years old in good health and CMV-seropositive.

The V call is TRBV11-3, the J call TRBJ2-2; 8 bases are shared with TRBD1. The CDR3 loop spans 17 amino acids. The germline V gene encodes CDR1 SGHNT and CDR2 YENEEA. With V trimmed by 1 base and J by 0 bases, 4 bases remained unmatched. The chain's CDR3 is CASSLGRGHANTGELFF. The DNA of the CDR3 is TGTGCCAGCAGCTTAGGCAGGGGGCACGCGAACACCGGGGAGCTGTTTTTT.

V and J are TRBV7-9 and TRBJ2-1; a possible D gene is TRBD1 (6 bases). The CDR3 totals 14 residues. Per the germline V gene, CDR1 is SEHNR and CDR2 is FQNEAQ (reference sequence). Trimming cost V 5 bases and J 7 bases, with 15 bases left between them. Here the CDR3 reads CASSPATGYNEQFF. Here the CDR3 DNA reads TGTGCCAGCAGCCCCGCCACAGGGTATAATGAGCAGTTCTTC.

This chain joins TRBV7-9 and TRBJ1-3, with a possible D match to TRBD1 (5 bases). CDR1 and CDR2 (germline): SEHNR, FQNEAQ (reference sequence). V lost 1 base, J lost 4 bases, and 17 bases lay in between. The length of the CDR3 is 17 residues. The CDR3 is CASSLGGGRDLGNTIYF. The CDR3 DNA follows: TGTGCCAGCAGCTTAGGGGGGGGTCGAGACCTCGGAAACACCATATATTTT.

V gene TRBV7-6 combines with J gene TRBJ2-5; 10 bases map to TRBD1. Trimming at V came to 5 bases and at J to 5 bases, leaving 5 bases not matched to a gene. The CDR3 sequence is 14 residues long. Germline V gene lookup returns CDR1 SGHVS and CDR2 FNYEAQ. CDR3 region: CASSRDRGGETQYF. DNA for the CDR3: TGTGCCAGCAGCCGGGACAGGGGCGGGGAGACCCAGTACTTC.

This sequence joins TRBV18 and TRBJ1-3, with 11 bases matching TRBD1. CDR1 KGHSH and CDR2 LQKENI come from the germline V gene. The J segment lost 4 bases and the V segment lost 4 bases, leaving 9 bases of the junction unmatched. This CDR3 is 17 amino acids long. The DNA of the CDR3 is TGTGCCAGCTCACTAGGACAGGGGGCGGCATCCGGAAACACCATATATTTT. This codes for CASSLGQGAASGNTIYF.

The rearrangement links TRBV7-3 to TRBJ2-2; TRBD1 matches at 10 bases. The V gene end was trimmed by 3 bases and the J gene end by 5 bases; junction bases not matched to a gene: 3. There are 15 residues in the CDR3. The germline gives CDR1 SGHTA, CDR2 FQGTGA. The chain's CDR3 is CASSFDRGRTGELFF. The CDR3 nucleotides are TGTGCCAGCAGCTTCGACAGGGGGCGGACCGGGGAGCTGTTTTTT.

In DNA form, the CDR3 reads TGTGCCATCTTAGCGGGGGGGAGGAATGAGCAGTTCTTC. This sequence encodes CAILAGGRNEQFF. The rearrangement uses TRBV2 and TRBJ2-1, with 11 bases aligning to TRBD2. Germline CDR1 SNHLY, CDR2 FYNNEI. The CDR3 is 13 amino acids. Trimming removed 10 bases from V and 7 bases from J; junction bases left unmatched: 6.

V is TRBV15 and J is TRBJ1-5; D is perhaps TRBD1 (6 bases). Trimming shortened V by 4 bases and J by 0 bases, and 13 bases separated the two germline ends. Germline-derived CDR1 and CDR2 are LNHNV and YYDKDF (reference sequence). The CDR3 length is 16 residues. This CDR3 is CATSTDGTLSNQPQHF. DNA for the CDR3: TGTGCCACCAGCACTGACGGGACACTTAGCAATCAGCCCCAGCATTTT.

V usage is TRBV4-1 and J usage is TRBJ2-1; 12 nucleotides agree with TRBD2. CDR1 MGHRA and CDR2 YSYEKL come from the germline V gene. The V gene end was trimmed by 4 bases and the J gene end by 6 bases; junction bases not matched to a gene: 4. This CDR3 contains 15 residues. This CDR3 reads CASSPSSGRVNEQFF. For the CDR3, the DNA is TGCGCCAGCAGCCCTTCTAGCGGGAGGGTCAATGAGCAGTTCTTC.

The chain recombines TRBV5-1 with TRBJ1-4; 10 bases fit TRBD1. J gave up 8 bases and V 0 bases, and 7 bases lay outside the gene matches. The CDR3 extends over 16 amino acids. The germline gives CDR1 SGHRS, CDR2 YFSETQ. CDR3 residues: CASSLGRQGAREKLFF. DNA for the CDR3: TGCGCCAGCAGCTTGGGTAGACAGGGGGCAAGGGAAAAACTGTTTTTT.